The 26 T cell receptor beta chains reported below all come from one sample, sequenced in a study of blood T cells in healthy people across ages. Next came a second PCR, run for roughly 6 to 11 cycles, which used a sample-barcoded 5' primer along with a J-beta primer mix. Each CDR3 protein is one row after TCRdb ran MiXCR on the 5' RACE reads. The sample carries 800,000 to 950,000 distinct CDR3 sequences, 29% recorded once. This same sample was also taken into another study, of T cells of mothers and their children.

Sequences were obtained from blood. The source is a woman aged 40 to 50 in good health.

For this clonotype: A much larger clone lies one base from this, so it may be a read error. This rearrangement joins TRBV20-1 to TRBJ2-1, with 10 nucleotides matching TRBD1. Germline V gives CDR1 DFQATT, CDR2 SNEGSKA (reference sequence). The CDR3 consists of 14 residues. The CDR3 DNA is TGCGGTGCTAGTTCGGGACAGGGGATCAATGAGCAGTTCTTC. It codes for CGASSGQGINEQFF.

This clonotype was counted between two and nine times. V and J are TRBV4-1 and TRBJ1-1; no firm D call. V was pared by 4 bases and J by 2 bases, with 11 bases between. Germline V gives CDR1 MGHRA, CDR2 YSYEKL. This CDR3 spans 14 amino acids. As DNA, the CDR3 is TGCGCCAGCAGCCTAGGAGTGTCTAACACTGAAGCTTTCTTT. It yields the protein CASSLGVSNTEAFF.

With respect to this clonotype: This could be a read error, since a much larger clone is one nucleotide away. The chain links TRBV28 to TRBJ1-1; possibly TRBD1 for D (5 bases). CDR3 size: 12 residues. Looked up from germline, CDR1 is MDHEN and CDR2 is SYDVKM. V lost 3 bases to trimming and J lost 7 bases, with 9 bases between them. CDR3 protein: CASSLWGDEAFF. The CDR3 bases are TGTGCCAGCAGTTTGTGGGGGGATGAAGCTTTCTTT.

This clonotype was seen repeatedly, ten times or more. Being one base from a much bigger clone, this may be a read error. V gene TRBV7-9 combines with J gene TRBJ2-1, with TRBD2 matching over 13 bases. The J call may be in error: the DNA end matches TRBJ2-7 better. The CDR3 runs to 19 residues. Germline values: CDR1 SEHNR, CDR2 FQNEAQ (reference sequence). The CDR3 DNA reads TGTGCCAGCAGCTCAACGACTAGCGGGGGGACTACTTCCTACAATGAGCAGTACTTC. It is translated as CASSSTTSGGTTSYNEQYF.

The V call is TRBV7-2, the J call TRBJ2-1, with unresolved D. The germline V gene encodes CDR1 SGHTA and CDR2 FQGNSA. V lost 0 bases and J lost 8, with 5 bases in between. The CDR3 has 12 residues. The CDR3 region has the DNA TGTGCCAGCAGCTTAGCTAGTCATGAGCAGTTCTTC. This translates into CASSLASHEQFF.

This clonotype came up a few times. The CDR3 loop reads CASSTDNSPLHF. DNA of the CDR3: TGCGCCAGCAGCACTGATAATTCACCCCTCCACTTT. The V gene is TRBV5-1, the J gene TRBJ1-6; D is uncertain. V was trimmed by 4 bases and J by 5 bases, leaving 4 bases between them. This CDR3 region has 12 residues. CDR1 and CDR2 from the germline V gene are SGHRS and YFSETQ.

This clonotype is a singleton in its sample. A junction end diverges from the germline sequence, so it may reflect a read error. The chain is built from TRBV6-2 or TRBV6-3 and TRBJ2-5; 9 nucleotides agree with TRBD1. This CDR3 has 15 residues. Germline-derived CDR1 and CDR2 are MNHEY and SVGEGT. The CDR3 DNA is TGTGCCAGCAGTGACTCGACAGGGGGCCAAGAGACCCAGTACTTC. Protein: CASSDSTGGQETQYF.

The chain couples TRBV20-1 to TRBJ2-5; 8 bases align to TRBD2. The junction had 17 bases not matched to a gene; V was cut back by 6 bases and J by 5 bases. The length of the CDR3 is 16 residues. Per germline, CDR1 DFQATT and CDR2 SNEGSKA (reference sequence). CDR3 nucleotide sequence: TGCAGTGCCAACCCCCAAAACGGGGGGGCCCGGGAGACCCAGTACTTC. Protein product: CSANPQNGGARETQYF.

There are a few counts of this clonotype. The V call is TRBV6-5, the J call TRBJ2-2; unclear D gene. Germline assignment: CDR1 MNHEY and CDR2 SVGAGI. V lost 4 bases and J lost 7, with 10 bases in between. This CDR3 is 13 amino acids long. The CDR3 loop reads CASSFIEGGELFF. The CDR3 region has the DNA TGTGCCAGCAGTTTTATAGAAGGCGGGGAGCTGTTTTTT.

This clonotype was detected once. The genes are TRBV20-1 and TRBJ1-1; 8 bases fit TRBD1. The CDR3 has 17 amino acids. Germline V gives CDR1 DFQATT, CDR2 SNEGSKA (reference sequence). J lost 0 bases, V lost 3 bases, and 12 bases had no gene match. The CDR3 protein is CSASEWTGMGMNTEAFF. The CDR3 DNA follows: TGCAGTGCTAGCGAGTGGACAGGGATGGGTATGAACACTGAAGCTTTCTTT.

The chain is built from TRBV18 and TRBJ2-7; maybe TRBD2 (5 bases). CDR1 KGHSH and CDR2 LQKENI come from the germline V gene. This CDR3 has 13 amino acids. V gave up 2 bases and J gave up 6 bases, with 11 bases separating them. CDR3 sequence: CASSPRWESEQYF. DNA of the CDR3: TGTGCCAGCTCACCAAGGTGGGAGTCCGAGCAGTACTTC. Supplemented by reference TRBV18 and TRBJ2-7, the full variable domain reads NAGVMQNPRHLVRRRGQEARLRCSPMKGHSHVYWYRQLPEEGLKFMVYLQKENIIDESGMPKERFSAEFPKEGPSILRIQQVVRGDSAAYFCASSPRWESEQYFGPGTRLTVT.

This chain uses TRBV5-5 with TRBJ2-3, with D uncertain. The germline gives CDR1 SGHKS, CDR2 YYEKEE (reference sequence). There are 15 residues in the CDR3. Trimming pared 2 bases from V and 0 bases from J, leaving 10 bases between. The CDR3 DNA is TGTGCCAGCAGCTTAGTGTCTTCTAGCACAGATACGCAGTATTTT. This codes for CASSLVSSSTDTQYF.

There are a few counts of this clonotype. The chain uses TRBV11-2 and TRBJ2-7; 7 bases agree with TRBD1. This CDR3 comprises 15 residues. V was pared by 6 bases and J by 0 bases, with 8 bases of the junction left unmatched. Germline V gene sequence: CDR1 SGHAT, CDR2 FQNNGV. The CDR3 DNA sequence: TGTGCCAGCAGTACTAAGACAGGGAGCTCCTACGAGCAGTACTTC. It codes for CASSTKTGSSYEQYF.

This clonotype was observed once. V is TRBV3-1 and J is TRBJ1-1; TRBD1 aligns across 7 bases. The CDR3 runs to 14 residues. Germline CDR1 reads LGHDT; CDR2 reads YNNKEL (reference sequence). Trimming cost V 2 bases and J 6 bases; bases outside gene matches: 6. In DNA, the CDR3 is TGTGCCAGCAGCCAACCTCAGGGGGGGGCTGAAGCTTTCTTT. Its translation is CASSQPQGGAEAFF.

The J gene is TRBJ2-7, the V gene TRBV7-6, with D possibly called TRBD1 or TRBD2 (5 bases each). V lost 1 base, J lost 3 bases, and 16 bases lay in between. This CDR3 comprises 16 residues. Germline V gene lookup returns CDR1 SGHVS and CDR2 FNYEAQ. The DNA of the CDR3 is TGTGCCAGCAGCTTAGGTGTCTGGGTTGGGGGCTACGAGCAGTACGTC. Protein product: CASSLGVWVGGYEQYV.

This rearrangement joins TRBV7-2 to TRBJ1-1; D is possibly TRBD1 (5 bases). CDR1 is SGHTA, CDR2 FQGNSA, per germline. With 7 bases removed from V and 4 bases from J, the gap between germline ends came to 16 bases. The CDR3 is 14 residues long. The CDR3 spells CASTPSQGFTEAFF. The CDR3 bases are TGTGCCAGCACCCCAAGTCAGGGTTTCACTGAAGCTTTCTTT.

This clonotype appeared many times. The genes are TRBV9 and TRBJ2-1; 9 nucleotides match TRBD2. The CDR3 consists of 15 residues. Germline values: CDR1 SGDLS, CDR2 YYNGEE. With V trimmed by 4 bases and J by 4 bases, 6 bases remained unmatched. CDR3 in amino acids: CASSSGGPPYNEQFF. The CDR3 DNA follows: TGTGCCAGCAGCAGCGGGGGGCCTCCATACAATGAGCAGTTCTTC.

This clonotype appeared a few times. The rearrangement joins TRBV5-1 to TRBJ1-2; 8 nucleotides agree with TRBD1. The CDR3 consists of 13 residues. Unmatched junction bases numbered 10, after V lost 7 bases and J lost 8 bases. Germline V gene data show CDR1 as SGHRS and CDR2 as YFSETQ. CDR3 in DNA: TGCGCCAGCCGCCTTCAGGGGGCCGAGGGCTACACCTTC. As protein: CASRLQGAEGYTF.

The V call is TRBV12-3 or TRBV12-4, the J call TRBJ2-3; 9 bases are a match to TRBD1. This CDR3 is 14 amino acids long. Unmatched junction bases numbered 11, after V lost 11 bases and J lost 5 bases. The CDR3, as DNA: TGTGCCTGCATTTTGACAGGGGGAGGAGATACGCAGTATTTT. Its protein product is CACILTGGGDTQYF.

This clonotype showed up just a few times. The chain links TRBV2 to TRBJ2-3; TRBD2 is a possible D gene (6 bases). V was clipped by 4 bases and J by 4 bases, with 12 bases between them. This CDR3 has 14 residues. Germline CDR1 reads SNHLY; CDR2 reads FYNNEI. Here the CDR3 reads CASSGPSGADTQYF. CDR3 coding DNA: TGTGCCAGCAGTGGGCCCTCGGGAGCAGATACGCAGTATTTT.

This clonotype has just a few counts. Mismatch with germline at one junction end may stem from a read error. V and J are TRBV7-2 and TRBJ2-5; perhaps TRBD2 as D (6 bases). This CDR3 is built from 19 residues. Germline CDR1 and CDR2: SGHTA and FQGNSA. The CDR3 spells CVSSLDFGVADIRAETQYF. CDR3 nucleotide sequence: TGTGTCAGCAGCTTAGATTTCGGGGTAGCGGACATTAGGGCGGAGACCCAGTACTTC.

This clonotype was seen a few times. This chain links TRBV27 with TRBJ2-3; D unclear. CDR1 is MNHEY and CDR2 is SMNVEV in the germline V gene (reference sequence). The length of the CDR3 is 14 residues. The ends were cut back, 3 bases at V and 2 bases at J, with 9 bases in the middle. The CDR3 nucleotides are TGTGCCAGCAGTTTTGGGCTATCCACAGATACGCAGTATTTT. Protein product: CASSFGLSTDTQYF.

The table lists this clonotype with many counts. The chain employs TRBV7-8 and TRBJ1-2; D unclear. V was clipped by 4 bases and J by 4 bases, with 10 bases between them. Looked up from germline, CDR1 is SGHVS and CDR2 is FQNEAQ. This CDR3 spans 13 amino acids. The CDR3 nucleotides are TGTGCCAGCAGCTCGGACCGACTCTATGGCTACACCTTC. It codes for CASSSDRLYGYTF.

The chain uses TRBV6-6 and TRBJ1-1; D is perhaps TRBD1 (5 bases). V shed 7 bases and J shed 11 bases, with 14 bases lying between them. Germline CDR1 MNHNY, CDR2 SVGAGI (reference sequence). The CDR3 length is 11 residues. This chain's CDR3 is CASIHGGTAFF. The CDR3 DNA reads as TGTGCCAGCATCCACGGGGGGACGGCTTTCTTT.

This chain links TRBV5-1 with TRBJ1-1; D gene ambiguous. V shed 4 bases and J shed 1 base, with 8 bases lying between them. The CDR3 length is 13 residues. The germline V gene encodes CDR1 SGHRS and CDR2 YFSETQ. The DNA of the CDR3 is TGCGCCAGCAGCGCCCGGTGGAACACTGAAGCTTTCTTT. Encoded protein: CASSARWNTEAFF.

As for this clonotype: A junction boundary mismatches the germline segment, possibly from a read error. V usage is TRBV15 and J usage is TRBJ2-3; maybe TRBD2 (5 bases). This CDR3 region has 17 residues. Germline lookup yields CDR1 LNHNV and CDR2 YYDKDF (reference sequence). The DNA for the CDR3 is TGTGTCACCAGCAGAGTGTCCCCAGCGGCCTTCACAGATACGCAGTATTTT. It specifies CVTSRVSPAAFTDTQYF.